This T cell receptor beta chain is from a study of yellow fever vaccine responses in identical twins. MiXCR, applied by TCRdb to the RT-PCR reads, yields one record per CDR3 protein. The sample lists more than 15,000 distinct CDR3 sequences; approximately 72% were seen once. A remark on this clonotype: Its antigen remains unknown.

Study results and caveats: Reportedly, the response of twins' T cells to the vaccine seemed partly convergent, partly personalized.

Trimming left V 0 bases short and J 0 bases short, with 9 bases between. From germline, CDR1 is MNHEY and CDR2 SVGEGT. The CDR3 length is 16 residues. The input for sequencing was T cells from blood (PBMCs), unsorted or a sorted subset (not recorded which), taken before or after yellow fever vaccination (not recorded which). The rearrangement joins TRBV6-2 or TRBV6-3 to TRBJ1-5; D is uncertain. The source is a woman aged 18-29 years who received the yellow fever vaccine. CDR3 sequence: CASSYSHGISNQPQHF. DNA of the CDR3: TGTGCCAGCAGTTACTCACACGGGATTAGCAATCAGCCCCAGCATTTT.